Included here is one TCR beta chain sequence, with context. The protocol was immunoSEQ multiplex PCR, while the TCRdb copy is restricted to in-frame clones and leaves out a portion. The sample lists about 150,000 clones; around 83% were seen once. The sample belongs to a study of blood T cell repertoires in COVID-19. V lost 4 bases, J lost 2 bases, and 18 bases lay in between. CDR3 size: 16 residues. Germline lookup yields CDR1 MNHNS and CDR2 SASEGT. The source is a woman aged 60-75 years with COVID-19, enrolled during active disease. The sequenced sample was peripheral blood. This chain connects TRBV6-1 to TRBJ2-7; D unclear. The CDR3 sequence is CASSGSWAEPPYEQYF. The CDR3 DNA reads as TGTGCCAGCAGTGGAAGTTGGGCAGAGCCCCCCTACGAGCAGTACTTC.